This T cell receptor (beta chain) was found in a study of CD8 T cells in ankylosing spondylitis. The study's findings and limits: In ankylosing spondylitis blood, a motif of seven to nine highly homologous TCR beta variants appeared characteristic. Disease-linked clones displayed a CD8+ phenotype and appeared relatively rarely in peripheral blood.

This clonotype occurred many times. Its antigen remains unknown. Preparation of TCR beta libraries was done by quantitative 5'-RACE with molecular barcodes. TCRdb reprocessed the 5' RACE reads with MiXCR, giving one entry per CDR3 protein. This table holds roughly 370,000 distinct CDR3 sequences, approximately 20% found once. The CDR3 has 13 residues. V gave up 0 bases and J gave up 7 bases, with 10 bases separating them. Germline V gene lookup returns CDR1 SGHDT and CDR2 YYEEEE. This chain links TRBV5-6 with TRBJ2-5, with D unclear. The TCR was taken from a male donor with ankylosing spondylitis. The sample taken for sequencing was blood, either unsorted or a sorted T cell fraction (not recorded which). The chain's CDR3 is CASSLGPLGTQYF. DNA of the CDR3: TGTGCCAGCAGCTTGGGTCCCCTAGGGACCCAGTACTTC.